A single sample gave rise to the 32 T cell receptor beta chains below, sequenced in a study of CD8 T cells in ankylosing spondylitis. TCRdb itself ran the 5' RACE reads through MiXCR, one entry per CDR3 protein. The sample holds fewer than 350,000 distinct CDR3 sequences; around 10% are singletons and the top ten take more than 7%. Sequencing was carried out using blood, either unsorted or a sorted T cell fraction (not recorded which). The origin of the receptors is a female donor with ankylosing spondylitis or in good health (not recorded which).

This clonotype was found many times. V is TRBV7-6 and J is TRBJ2-1, with 8 positions matching TRBD2. Germline V CDR1 and CDR2: SGHVS, FNYEAQ. The V and J ends lost 1 base and 0 bases, in that order; junction bases with no gene match: 11. The CDR3 is made up of 19 amino acids. The CDR3 spells CASSLVVAGKSSSYNEQFF. The CDR3, as DNA: TGTGCCAGCAGCTTAGTAGTAGCGGGGAAAAGCAGCTCCTACAATGAGCAGTTCTTC.

This clonotype was detected a few times. This chain connects TRBV10-3 to TRBJ1-1, with 12 bases fitting TRBD1. Looked up from germline, CDR1 is ENHRY and CDR2 is SYGVKD. The ends lost 3 bases at V and 4 bases at J; junction bases unmatched: 9. This CDR3 has 17 amino acids. The CDR3 coding sequence is TGTGCCATCAGTGATCGGGACAGGGGGCGCGGGCGCACTGAAGCTTTCTTT. Protein sequence: CAISDRDRGRGRTEAFF.

The chain links TRBV5-5 to TRBJ1-1, with 9 bases that match TRBD1. This CDR3 spans 16 amino acids. CDR1 and CDR2 (germline): SGHKS, YYEKEE (reference sequence). With V trimmed by 1 base and J by 4 bases, 8 bases remained unmatched. The CDR3 loop reads CASSLRGQGSITEAFF. CDR3 DNA sequence: TGTGCCAGCAGCTTGCGGGGACAGGGAAGTATCACTGAAGCTTTCTTT.

This clonotype was found many times. The V and J genes are TRBV7-2 and TRBJ2-1; D is unclear. There are 14 residues in the CDR3. V was clipped by 1 base and J by 6 bases, with 10 bases between them. From germline, CDR1 is SGHTA and CDR2 FQGNSA. CDR3 protein: CASSLGWLLNEQFF. The CDR3 DNA is TGTGCCAGCAGCTTAGGATGGCTGCTCAATGAGCAGTTCTTC.

This clonotype was counted at least ten times. The chain couples TRBV20-1 to TRBJ2-5; D is uncertain. The CDR3 is made up of 13 amino acids. Germline CDR1 is DFQATT and CDR2 is SNEGSKA (reference sequence). The V and J ends lost 1 base and 9 bases respectively, with 15 bases between them. CDR3 nucleotides: TGCAGTGCTAGAGTATGGCAGGTTGAGGCCCAGTACTTC. Protein: CSARVWQVEAQYF.

Many counts were recorded for this clonotype. The genes are TRBV28 and TRBJ2-5; 10 bases map to TRBD1. The CDR3 has 15 amino acids. The trim removed 5 bases at V and 5 bases at J, leaving 8 bases unmatched. Germline-derived CDR1 and CDR2 are MDHEN and SYDVKM. The CDR3 region is CASSTRDRGGETQYF. In DNA form, the CDR3 reads TGTGCCAGCAGTACGAGGGACAGGGGTGGCGAGACCCAGTACTTC.

This clonotype was counted ten times or more. The J gene is TRBJ2-7, the V gene TRBV12-3 or TRBV12-4; maybe TRBD1 (5 bases). The CDR3 has 14 residues. The V and J ends lost 5 bases and 2 bases respectively, with 13 bases between them. CDR3 DNA: TGTGCCAGCAGTCAAGGGGATCAGCCCTACGAGCAGTACTTC. Amino acid sequence: CASSQGDQPYEQYF.

The rearrangement uses TRBV12-3 or TRBV12-4 and TRBJ1-1, with a possible D match to TRBD1 (5 bases). This CDR3 has 14 amino acids. V gave up 0 bases and J gave up 4 bases, with 9 bases separating them. The DNA for the CDR3 is TGTGCCAGCAGTTTAGCTGGAGGGGCCACTGAAGCTTTCTTT. The encoded protein is CASSLAGGATEAFF.

In this sample, this clonotype turned up many times. CDR3 coding DNA: TGCAGTGCTACCCCGTGGAAGGATGAGCAGTTCTTC. Amino acids: CSATPWKDEQFF. The rearrangement links TRBV20-1 to TRBJ2-1; D is ambiguous. The V gene's germline CDR1 is DFQATT and CDR2 SNEGSKA (reference sequence). The V gene lost 4 bases and the J gene lost 8 bases, with 12 bases spanning the gap. The CDR3 has 12 amino acids.

In its sample, this clonotype was seen many times. The chain recombines TRBV20-1 with TRBJ1-4, with a tentative D call TRBD1 (6 bases). The CDR3 has 14 residues. CDR1 and CDR2 from the germline V gene are DFQATT and SNEGSKA (reference sequence). V gave up 1 base and J gave up 13 bases, with 19 bases separating them. As DNA, the CDR3 is TGCAGTGCTAGAGTTCCTAGAAACACAGGGAGACTGTTTTTT. This gives the protein CSARVPRNTGRLFF.

This clonotype was detected many times. DNA of the CDR3: TGTGCCAGCAGTTTCCCGGGGGCGGCTGGAAACACCATATATTTT. Residues: CASSFPGAAGNTIYF. This chain uses TRBV28 with TRBJ1-3; D is perhaps TRBD1 (6 bases). The CDR3 is 15 residues long. V lost 3 bases to trimming and J lost 2 bases, with 11 bases between them. CDR1 is MDHEN and CDR2 is SYDVKM in the germline V gene.

V gene TRBV9 combines with J gene TRBJ2-3; D is ambiguous. The V gene lost 0 bases and the J gene lost 8 bases, with 4 bases spanning the gap. CDR3 length equals 11 residues. Germline V gives CDR1 SGDLS, CDR2 YYNGEE. The CDR3 sequence: CASSVGGTQYF. The DNA of the CDR3 is TGTGCCAGCAGCGTAGGAGGTACGCAGTATTTT.

The rearrangement uses TRBV28 and TRBJ2-7; TRBD1 is a possible D gene (6 bases). The germline CDR1 and CDR2 sequences are MDHEN and SYDVKM. The CDR3 consists of 13 residues. Trimming stripped 5 bases from V and 2 bases from J, with 10 bases between. In DNA, the CDR3 is TGTGCCAGCAGTACCCCAGGGGCCTACGAGCAGTACTTC. Protein product: CASSTPGAYEQYF.

There are many counts of this clonotype. The rearrangement uses TRBV29-1 and TRBJ2-1; the match to TRBD2 covers 8 bases. The ends lost 4 bases at V and 3 bases at J; junction bases unmatched: 5. Germline-derived CDR1 and CDR2 are SQVTM and ANQGSEA. This CDR3 contains 14 residues. The CDR3 DNA sequence: TGCAGCGTTGCAGTCGGGGGGGACTACAATGAGCAGTTCTTC. Its translation is CSVAVGGDYNEQFF.

Ten or more counts support this clonotype. The chain employs TRBV28 and TRBJ2-1; D gene ambiguous. The CDR3 covers 12 residues. Trimming took 6 bases from V and 6 from J, leaving 9 bases between them. Germline V lookup: CDR1 MDHEN, CDR2 SYDVKM. This CDR3 is CASSLQRNEQFF. The CDR3 DNA reads as TGTGCCAGCAGCCTTCAGCGCAATGAGCAGTTCTTC.

This chain connects TRBV4-3 to TRBJ1-1; 9 bases fit TRBD1. The J segment lost 1 base and the V segment lost 1 base, leaving 4 bases of the junction unmatched. The germline CDR1 and CDR2 sequences are LGHNA and YSLEER. This CDR3 region has 16 residues. The CDR3: CASSQGQGGPNTEAFF. CDR3 DNA sequence: TGCGCCAGCAGCCAAGGACAGGGGGGCCCGAACACTGAAGCTTTCTTT.

This clonotype has a count of ten or more. The CDR3 bases are TGTGCCAGCAGCCTATCTCGGGTCTCCTACGAGCAGTACTTC. Its protein is CASSLSRVSYEQYF. The chain couples TRBV27 to TRBJ2-7, with unresolved D. V lost 6 bases to trimming and J lost 0 bases, with 12 bases between them. There are 14 residues in the CDR3. From germline, CDR1 is MNHEY and CDR2 SMNVEV (reference sequence).

This clonotype has a handful of counts. The rearrangement links TRBV2 to TRBJ2-2; D ambiguous. CDR1 is SNHLY, CDR2 FYNNEI, per germline. This CDR3 spans 15 amino acids. The V end lost 2 bases, the J end lost 2 bases, and 9 bases lay between the germline ends. This CDR3 reads CASSERETNTGELFF. CDR3 DNA sequence: TGTGCCAGCAGTGAAAGAGAGACAAACACCGGGGAGCTGTTTTTT.

This clonotype has at least ten counts. The rearrangement joins TRBV20-1 to TRBJ2-1; 10 bases line up with TRBD2. The CDR3 runs 16 residues. CDR1 is DFQATT and CDR2 is SNEGSKA in the germline V gene (reference sequence). V gave up 2 bases and J gave up 6 bases; unmatched junction bases: 10. Here the CDR3 reads CSARPSSGSRSNEQFF. Written as DNA, the CDR3 is TGCAGTGCTAGACCATCTAGCGGGAGTCGTTCCAATGAGCAGTTCTTC.

This clonotype came up a few times. This rearrangement joins TRBV28 to TRBJ2-1; TRBD1 aligns across 8 bases. The CDR3 extends over 12 amino acids. Germline trimming cut 3 bases from V and 15 bases from J; bases unmatched to any gene: 7. Per the germline V gene, CDR1 is MDHEN and CDR2 is SYDVKM. Written as DNA, the CDR3 is TGTGCCAGCAGTTTGAGGACAGGGAGTTGGTTCTTC. It codes for CASSLRTGSWFF.

This clonotype has a count of ten or more. The rearrangement links TRBV11-2 to TRBJ2-6, with TRBD1 matching 9 bases. V lost 5 bases, J lost 1 base, and 9 bases stayed unmatched. Per germline, CDR1 SGHAT and CDR2 FQNNGV. The CDR3 totals 18 residues. This CDR3 is CASSPNRGLGSGANVLTF. DNA of the CDR3: TGTGCCAGCAGCCCGAACAGGGGGCTGGGGTCTGGGGCCAACGTCCTGACTTTC.

This clonotype has a handful of counts. The J gene is TRBJ2-3, the V gene TRBV5-1; the match to TRBD1 covers 7 bases. Germline V gene data show CDR1 as SGHRS and CDR2 as YFSETQ. CDR3 length: 16 amino acids. V was pared by 0 bases and J by 7 bases, with 11 bases of the junction left unmatched. CDR3 DNA sequence: TGCGCCAGCAGCTTGGCCCTAGGACAGGCTGGGAATACGCAGTATTTT. It yields the protein CASSLALGQAGNTQYF.

This clonotype was counted a few times. V gene TRBV14 combines with J gene TRBJ2-4; possible D gene TRBD1, 6 bases. The V end lost 3 bases, the J end lost 2 bases, and 17 bases lay between the germline ends. Per the germline V gene, CDR1 is SGHDN and CDR2 is FVKESK. This CDR3 has 17 amino acids. CDR3 region: CASSHGGKVSTKNIQYF. CDR3 bases: TGTGCCAGCAGCCATGGGGGCAAGGTATCAACCAAAAACATTCAGTACTTC.

The chain joins TRBV6-2 or TRBV6-3 to TRBJ2-5; D not resolved. Germline CDR1 is MNHEY and CDR2 is SVGEGT. V lost 0 bases and J 2 bases, leaving 7 bases between the germline ends. There are 14 residues in the CDR3. The CDR3 coding sequence is TGTGCCAGCAGTTACTCGGTCGTACAAGAGACCCAGTACTTC. Amino acid sequence: CASSYSVVQETQYF.

The chain couples TRBV7-9 to TRBJ2-7; D gene uncertain. The CDR3 runs to 14 residues. V was trimmed by 5 bases and J by 2 bases, leaving 13 bases between them. CDR1 SEHNR and CDR2 FQNEAQ come from the germline V gene (reference sequence). CDR3 residues: CASSQAGATYEQYF. DNA of the CDR3: TGTGCCAGCAGCCAAGCAGGCGCTACCTACGAGCAGTACTTC. The full variable domain, in which reference TRBV7-9 and TRBJ2-7 provide the parts outside the CDR3, is DTGVSQNPRHKITKRGQNVTFRCDPISEHNRLYWYRQTLGQGPEFLTYFQNEAQLEKSRLLSDRFSAERPKGSFSTLEIQRTEQGDSAMYLCASSQAGATYEQYFGPGTRLTVT.

A word on this clonotype: A clone one base away is much larger, so this may be a read error. The genes are TRBV12-3 or TRBV12-4 and TRBJ1-5; D is unclear. The CDR3 spans 13 residues. V lost 1 base and J lost 9, with 10 bases in between. Written as DNA, the CDR3 is TGTGCCAGCAGTTTAGGCGGGCCCCTGCCCCAGCATTTT. As protein: CASSLGGPLPQHF.

This clonotype has ten or more counts. The rearrangement links TRBV20-1 to TRBJ2-5; a possible D gene is TRBD2 (6 bases). The germline V and J ends were trimmed by 4 bases and 1 base, with 16 bases remaining between them. Germline V gene sequence: CDR1 DFQATT, CDR2 SNEGSKA (reference sequence). CDR3 length: 15 residues. The CDR3 spells CSATRTGDFQETQYF. CDR3 coding DNA: TGCAGTGCTACCAGGACGGGGGACTTCCAAGAGACCCAGTACTTC.

This clonotype was seen ten or more times. The gene calls are TRBV9 and TRBJ2-5; D is undetermined. Per germline, CDR1 SGDLS and CDR2 YYNGEE. V lost 0 bases and J lost 2, with 11 bases in between. The CDR3 extends over 15 amino acids. For the CDR3, the DNA is TGTGCCAGCAGCGTAGAATTTGGTAAACAAGAGACCCAGTACTTC. Translated, it gives CASSVEFGKQETQYF.

This clonotype was counted many times. This rearrangement joins TRBV5-1 to TRBJ2-1; D possibly corresponds to TRBD1 (6 bases). CDR1 is SGHRS, CDR2 YFSETQ, per germline. The CDR3 is 15 residues long. Trimming cost V 1 base and J 6 bases, with 14 bases left between them. CDR3 residues: CASSLTRGWGNEQFF. In DNA form, the CDR3 reads TGCGCCAGCAGCTTGACGAGGGGGTGGGGCAATGAGCAGTTCTTC.

This clonotype showed up many times. The V and J genes are TRBV19 and TRBJ2-1; no firm D call. CDR3 length: 17 amino acids. The ends were cut back, 2 bases at V and 0 bases at J, with 14 bases in the middle. From germline, CDR1 is LNHDA and CDR2 SQIVND (reference sequence). The CDR3 region has the DNA TGTGCCAGTAGTATAAGGGTTGTCAGCCTCTCCTACAATGAGCAGTTCTTC. It is translated as CASSIRVVSLSYNEQFF. Full variable domain (remainder filled in from reference TRBV19 and TRBJ2-1): DGGITQSPKYLFRKEGQNVTLSCEQNLNHDAMYWYRQDPGQGLRLIYYSQIVNDFQKGDIAEGYSVSREKKESFPLTVTSAQKNPTAFYLCASSIRVVSLSYNEQFFGPGTRLTVL.

This clonotype was seen ten or more times. The chain carries TRBV20-1 and TRBJ1-3; no definite D call. The V and J ends lost 0 bases and 8 bases respectively, with 8 bases between them. This CDR3 spans 12 amino acids. From germline, CDR1 is DFQATT and CDR2 SNEGSKA (reference sequence). DNA for the CDR3: TGCAGTGCTAGAGACCCGATAGACACCATATATTTT. It specifies CSARDPIDTIYF.

The CDR3 DNA is TGTGCCAGTTGCCCCGGGACTAGCGATAACAATGAGCAGTTCTTC. This codes for CASCPGTSDNNEQFF. J is TRBJ2-1 and V is TRBV12-3 or TRBV12-4; 10 bases line up with TRBD2. J was trimmed by 5 bases and V by 9 bases; bases with no gene match: 10. The CDR3 runs to 15 residues.